This T cell receptor (beta chain) came from a study of T cell responses to AZD1222 COVID-19 vaccine (dated by TCRdb to the early 2020s). Turning to the overall study: TCR sequencing was performed for 230 to 250 trial participants, of whom 200 to 210 were given two doses of AZD1222 and 26 were given two doses of MenACWY control vaccine. Trial participants were enrolled into age subgroups of 18-55, 56-69 and 70-plus years, which contained 148, 28 and 57 TCR-sequenced participants, respectively. Summary of the overall study and its limitations: In the small 56-69-year group, the increase in depth fell short of significance, most likely because of low power. Reportedly, almost half of the unique spike-specific TCRs recognized epitopes lying outside the regions that are mutated in the B.1.351 and B.1.1.7 variants. Participants were mostly white British and included more females than males, and it was suggested by the authors that clonal diversity may have been underestimated. Conclusions about previously exposed vaccinees are limited because only a handful of AZD1222 recipients were SARS-CoV-2 seropositive at baseline. No day 14 peak-response samples were available, so repertoires were characterized only after the peak T cell response. The whole spike protein was spanned by vaccine-associated CD4 TCRs, and dominant responses were seen in regions 160-218 and 743-854. A significant rise in spike-specific TCR breadth and depth was observed after two AZD1222 doses relative to day 0 and relative to MenACWY recipients.

The CDR3 regions of human TCRbeta chains were subjected to immunosequencing. In the paper's pipeline: Repertoire TCRs were matched against a reference library of SARS-CoV-2-specific TCRs generated with the MIRA antigen-specificity platform. Breadth meant the fraction of unique TCRs that were SARS-CoV-2-associated, whereas depth meant the fraction of total T cells that were SARS-CoV-2-associated. Using the MIRA data, each spike-specific TCR was mapped to the spike region that the TCR reacts to and placed in a CD4 or CD8 class. Log10-transformed breadth and depth values were compared by one-way ANOVA with Sidak's multiple comparisons tests. TCRdb obtained this table from immuneACCESS and retained in-frame rearrangements with V and J assigned. These tables miss some clones; where compared with another copy, unresolved V genes account for less than half of the shortfall, and the remainder is unexplained. V and J calls plus clone size are reproduced from that table; the DNA served to infer D and trimming. The sample table shows 110,000 or so clones, and around 88% are seen once. The ten largest clones represent approximately 6.9% of the sample.

According to the study, the label for this sample's time point signals: about 28 days (+/-7) after the second vaccine dose. AZD1222 recipients with second doses at about 4 weeks or about 12 weeks were pooled, because spike-specific TCR depth and breadth did not differ between schedules. The vaccinee samples were drawn from two UK trials, COV001 and COV002, one of which was a single-blind randomized controlled phase 2/3 trial testing AZD1222 (ChAdOx1 nCoV-19) in healthy adults. For TCRbeta chain sequencing, PBMC samples were collected from trial participants at day 0 and at day 28 after the second dose. As for this clone: Its cognate antigen has yet to be identified. No base quality information exists; no much larger clone differs at one position.

The CDR3 has 15 amino acids, counting the end cysteine and phenylalanine. Only the CDR3 portion is preserved as DNA: 45 bases, with reading frame beginning at the first base. Sequences WNHNN (CDR1) and SYGVQD (CDR2) are obtained from the germline V gene (reference sequence). V is pared back by 0 bases and J by 0 bases, with 9 bases lying between the germline termini. The receptor was isolated from an adult who received the AZD1222 COVID-19 vaccine. Sequencing was performed on peripheral blood, taken 28 days after the second AZD1222 dose. Here the chain combines TRBV10-1 and TRBJ2-7, with the D gene uncertain. The bases read TGCGCCAGCAGTGAGTCGGGTCTAACCTCCTACGAGCAGTACTTC. Its product reads: CASSESGLTSYEQYF.